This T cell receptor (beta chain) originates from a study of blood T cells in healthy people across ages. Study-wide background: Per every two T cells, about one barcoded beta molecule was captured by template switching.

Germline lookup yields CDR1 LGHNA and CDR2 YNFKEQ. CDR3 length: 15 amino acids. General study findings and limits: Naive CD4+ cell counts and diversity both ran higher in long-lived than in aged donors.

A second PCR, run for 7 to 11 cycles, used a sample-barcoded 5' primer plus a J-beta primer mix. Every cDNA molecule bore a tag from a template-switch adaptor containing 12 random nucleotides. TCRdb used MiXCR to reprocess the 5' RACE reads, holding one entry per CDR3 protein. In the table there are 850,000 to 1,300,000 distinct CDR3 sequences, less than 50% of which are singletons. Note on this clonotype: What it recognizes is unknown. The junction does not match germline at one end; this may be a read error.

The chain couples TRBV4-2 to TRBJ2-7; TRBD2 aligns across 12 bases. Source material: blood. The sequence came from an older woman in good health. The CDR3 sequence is CTSSRLAGDFNEQYF. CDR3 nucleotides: TGTACCAGCAGCAGACTAGCGGGAGATTTTAACGAGCAGTACTTC.